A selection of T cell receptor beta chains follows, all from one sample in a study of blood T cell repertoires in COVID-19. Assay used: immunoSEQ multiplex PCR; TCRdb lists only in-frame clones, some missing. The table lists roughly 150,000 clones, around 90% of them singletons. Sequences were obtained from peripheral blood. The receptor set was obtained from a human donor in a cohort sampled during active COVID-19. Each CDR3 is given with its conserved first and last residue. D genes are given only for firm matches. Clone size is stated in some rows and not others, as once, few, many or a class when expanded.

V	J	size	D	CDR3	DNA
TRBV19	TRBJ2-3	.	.	CASSMDSGSSDTQYF	TGTGCCAGTAGTATGGACTCTGGGTCGTCAGATACGCAGTATTTT
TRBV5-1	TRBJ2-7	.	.	CASSLSRAHEQYF	TGCGCCAGCAGCTTGAGCAGGGCCCACGAGCAGTACTTC
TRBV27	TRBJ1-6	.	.	CASSTQGRNNSPLHF	TGTGCCAGCAGCACACAGGGAAGGAATAATTCACCCCTCCACTTT
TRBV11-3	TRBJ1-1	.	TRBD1	CASSSRRTGGRAFF	TGTGCCAGCAGCTCGCGAAGGACAGGAGGAAGAGCTTTCTTT
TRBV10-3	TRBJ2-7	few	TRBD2	CAIRDQTSGVYEQYF	TGTGCCATCAGGGACCAGACTAGCGGGGTCTACGAGCAGTACTTC
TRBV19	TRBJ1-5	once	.	CATTAGRALQPQHF	TGTGCCACGACCGCCGGCAGGGCCCTTCAGCCCCAGCATTTT
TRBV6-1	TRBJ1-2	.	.	CASSEGTPNYGYTF	TGTGCCAGCAGTGAAGGGACTCCTAACTATGGCTACACCTTC
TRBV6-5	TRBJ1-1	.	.	CASSRTRDAEAFF	TGTGCCAGCAGCAGAACCAGGGATGCTGAAGCTTTCTTT
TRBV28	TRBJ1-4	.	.	CASSLQGSIGKLFF	TGTGCCAGCAGCTTACAGGGTAGTATAGGAAAACTGTTTTTT
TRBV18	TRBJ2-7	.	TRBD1	CASSPGQIGSYEQYF	TGTGCCAGCTCACCGGGACAGATAGGGTCCTACGAGCAGTACTTC
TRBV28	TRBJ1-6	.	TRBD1	CASSVPGQGGSPLHF	TGTGCCAGCTCAGTCCCGGGACAGGGTGGTTCACCCCTCCACTTT
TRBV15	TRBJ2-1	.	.	CATSRDWGHDEQFF	TGTGCCACCAGCAGAGATTGGGGGCACGATGAGCAGTTCTTC
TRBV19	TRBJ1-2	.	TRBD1	CASSGDRGQNYGYTF	TGTGCCAGTAGTGGGGACAGGGGGCAGAACTATGGCTACACCTTC
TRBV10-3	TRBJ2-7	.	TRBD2	CASGGRGKSYEQYF	TGTGCCTCGGGAGGCCGGGGCAAATCCTACGAGCAGTACTTC
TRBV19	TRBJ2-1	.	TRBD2	CASSIRLAGGPRDVNEQFF	TGTGCCAGTAGTATCCGACTAGCGGGAGGGCCCCGCGACGTAAATGAGCAGTTCTTC
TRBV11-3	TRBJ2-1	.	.	CASSLERWGPQFF	TGTGCCAGCAGCTTAGAAAGGTGGGGCCCGCAGTTCTTC
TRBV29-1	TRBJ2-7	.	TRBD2	CSEGLAGGAYEQYF	TGCAGCGAGGGACTAGCGGGAGGAGCATACGAGCAGTACTTC
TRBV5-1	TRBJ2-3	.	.	CASSLSGNRAPTDTQYF	TGCGCCAGCAGCTTGAGTGGTAACAGGGCCCCCACAGATACGCAGTATTTT
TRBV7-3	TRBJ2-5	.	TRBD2	CASSRTSGGALYF	TGTGCCAGCAGTCGGACTAGCGGGGGGGCCCTCTACTTC
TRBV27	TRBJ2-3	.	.	CASSLQGGRADTQYF	TGTGCCAGCAGTTTGCAGGGAGGACGCGCAGATACGCAGTATTTT
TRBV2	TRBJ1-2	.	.	CASSYKTGSKGYTF	TGTGCCAGCAGCTATAAGACGGGGAGTAAAGGCTACACCTTC